This is a list of T cell receptor beta chains from one sample in a study of cytomegalovirus exposure and HLA in healthy donors. Some clones are missing from TCRdb's copy, which holds only in-frame ones; the method was immunoSEQ multiplex PCR. Counted here are fewer than 250,000 clones, about 86% occurring once; the ten biggest clones make up approximately 1.6%. What was sequenced was PBMCs. The receptors come from a man aged 35 to 55 in good health and CMV-seropositive. CDR3s include the opening cysteine and the closing phenylalanine or tryptophan. Fields, in order: V gene, clone size, J gene, D gene, CDR3 protein, CDR3 DNA. D genes are given only for firm matches. Expanded clones get a size class; other rows say once, few or many, or leave the size out.

TRBV9	-	TRBJ2-5	TRBD2	CASSVYLAGSQETQYF	TGTGCCAGCAGCGTATACCTAGCGGGGAGCCAAGAGACCCAGTACTTC
TRBV21-1	-	TRBJ2-7	-	CASSKKKGRGHRLYEQYF	TGTGCCAGCAGCAAAAAAAAGGGGCGTGGCCATCGGCTATACGAGCAGTACTTC
TRBV30	-	TRBJ1-2	TRBD1	CAWSGGGNYGYTF	TGTGCCTGGAGTGGAGGGGGCAACTATGGCTACACCTTC
TRBV18	once	TRBJ2-1	TRBD1	CASSHSGGSNNEQFF	TGTGCCAGCTCGCACTCAGGGGGCTCGAACAATGAGCAGTTCTTC
TRBV10-1	-	TRBJ2-1	TRBD1	CAAAIRDRLNEQFF	TGCGCCGCGGCAATCCGGGACAGGCTGAATGAGCAGTTCTTC
TRBV7-8	once	TRBJ2-1	TRBD2	CASSLALAGGSSYNEQFF	TGTGCCAGCAGCTTAGCACTAGCGGGAGGAAGCTCCTACAATGAGCAGTTCTTC
TRBV18	once	TRBJ2-7	TRBD2	CASSTSGTYEQYF	TGTGCCAGCTCGACTAGCGGAACCTACGAGCAGTACTTC
TRBV6-1	few	TRBJ2-7	-	CASREPAYVEQYF	TGTGCCAGCAGGGAACCTGCCTACGTGGAGCAGTACTTC
TRBV7-8	-	TRBJ2-1	TRBD2	CASSLAVLAGGRTSYNEQFF	TGTGCCAGCAGCTTAGCGGTACTAGCGGGAGGGCGAACCTCCTACAATGAGCAGTTCTTC
TRBV9	-	TRBJ2-3	TRBD2	CASSVLAGAADTQYF	TGTGCCAGCAGCGTTCTGGCGGGAGCCGCAGATACGCAGTATTTT
TRBV27	-	TRBJ2-5	TRBD2	CASSRLAGGIQETQYF	TGTGCCAGCAGTAGGCTAGCGGGAGGGATACAAGAGACCCAGTACTTC
TRBV5-1	few	TRBJ1-2	-	CASSRTGWDGYTF	TGCGCCAGCAGCCGGACGGGATGGGATGGCTACACCTTC
TRBV28	-	TRBJ2-6	-	CASNEQGTGANVLTF	TGTGCCAGCAATGAACAGGGTACGGGGGCCAACGTCCTGACTTTC
TRBV4-2	-	TRBJ2-1	-	CASSSAYSYNEQFF	TGTGCCAGCAGCTCCGCATACAGCTACAATGAGCAGTTCTTC
TRBV28	-	TRBJ2-1	-	CASSDLAGSYNEQFF	TGTGCCAGCAGCGACCTGGCGGGCTCCTACAATGAGCAGTTCTTC
TRBV5-1	-	TRBJ2-4	-	CASSLDRATKNIQYF	TGCGCCAGCAGCTTGGACAGGGCAACCAAAAACATTCAGTACTTC
TRBV9	-	TRBJ2-7	-	CASSVVATSYEQYF	TGTGCCAGCAGCGTAGTTGCTACTTCCTACGAGCAGTACTTC
TRBV13	-	TRBJ1-1	TRBD1	CASSPRTGLNMNTEAFF	TGTGCCAGCAGCCCCCGGACAGGACTTAACATGAACACTGAAGCTTTCTTT
TRBV4-2	-	TRBJ1-2	-	CASSQLLRTTNYGYTF	TGTGCCAGCAGCCAACTCCTCCGGACAACTAACTATGGCTACACCTTC
TRBV12-2	-	TRBJ2-5	-	CASRRTNDRDRGETQYF	TGTGCAAGTCGCCGCACCAATGACAGGGACCGAGGAGAGACCCAGTACTTC
TRBV27	-	TRBJ2-3	-	CASSQNPTGPITDTQYF	TGTGCCAGCAGCCAAAACCCGACAGGCCCAATCACAGATACGCAGTATTTT
TRBV6-5	-	TRBJ1-2	-	CASSYALQAANYGYTF	TGTGCCAGCAGTTACGCCCTCCAGGCTGCTAACTATGGCTACACCTTC
TRBV28	-	TRBJ1-2	-	CASSLGANYGYTF	TGTGCCAGCAGTTTGGGAGCTAACTATGGCTACACCTTC
TRBV2	few	TRBJ2-7	-	CASSTPRVAREEQYF	TGTGCCAGCAGTACTCCCAGGGTGGCCCGTGAGGAGCAGTACTTC